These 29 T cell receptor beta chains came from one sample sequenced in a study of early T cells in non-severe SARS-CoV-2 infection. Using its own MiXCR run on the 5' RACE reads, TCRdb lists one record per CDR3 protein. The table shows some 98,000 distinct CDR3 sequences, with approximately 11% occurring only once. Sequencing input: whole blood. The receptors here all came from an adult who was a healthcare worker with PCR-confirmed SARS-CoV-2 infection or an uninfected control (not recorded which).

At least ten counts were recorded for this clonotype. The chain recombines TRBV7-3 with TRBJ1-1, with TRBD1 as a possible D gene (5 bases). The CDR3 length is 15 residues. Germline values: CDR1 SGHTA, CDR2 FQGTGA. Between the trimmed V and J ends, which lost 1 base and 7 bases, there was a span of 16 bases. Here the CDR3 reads CASSLISGASGEAFF. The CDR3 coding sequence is TGTGCCAGCAGCTTAATTAGCGGGGCATCGGGTGAAGCTTTCTTT.

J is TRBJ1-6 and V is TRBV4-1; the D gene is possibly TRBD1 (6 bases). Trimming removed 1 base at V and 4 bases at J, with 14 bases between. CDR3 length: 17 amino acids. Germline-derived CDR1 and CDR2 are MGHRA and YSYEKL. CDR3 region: CASSQAPRGHYNSPLHF. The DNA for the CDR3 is TGCGCCAGCAGCCAAGCCCCCCGGGGGCATTATAATTCACCCCTCCACTTT.

This chain's CDR3 is CASSAGLAGHEQYF. The CDR3 DNA reads as TGTGCCAGCAGTGCCGGACTAGCGGGGCACGAGCAGTACTTC. The V and J genes are TRBV6-1 and TRBJ2-7; TRBD2 agrees at 12 bases. Germline CDR1 is MNHNS and CDR2 is SASEGT. With V trimmed by 4 bases and J by 5 bases, 3 bases remained unmatched. The CDR3 has 14 amino acids.

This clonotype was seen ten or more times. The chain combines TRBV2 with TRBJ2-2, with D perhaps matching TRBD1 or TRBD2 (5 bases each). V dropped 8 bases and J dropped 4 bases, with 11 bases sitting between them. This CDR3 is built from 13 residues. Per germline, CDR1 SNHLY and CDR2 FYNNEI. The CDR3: CASRFGATGELFF. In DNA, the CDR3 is TGTGCCAGCCGGTTCGGGGCCACCGGGGAGCTGTTTTTT.

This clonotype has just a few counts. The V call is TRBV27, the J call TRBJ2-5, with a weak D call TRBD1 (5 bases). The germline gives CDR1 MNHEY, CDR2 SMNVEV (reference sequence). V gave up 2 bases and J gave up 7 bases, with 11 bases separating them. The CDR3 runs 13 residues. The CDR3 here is CASSLGLQGTQYF. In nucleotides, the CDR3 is TGTGCCAGCAGTTTAGGGCTCCAGGGGACCCAGTACTTC.

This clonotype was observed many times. The CDR3 sequence: CASSPVGILRGRTEAFF. The CDR3 region has the DNA TGTGCCAGCTCACCAGTGGGGATCTTGAGGGGAAGGACTGAAGCTTTCTTT. The chain employs TRBV18 and TRBJ1-1; a weak D match, TRBD1 (5 bases). The V end lost 2 bases, the J end lost 5 bases, and 21 bases lay between the germline ends. Germline assignment: CDR1 KGHSH and CDR2 LQKENI. The CDR3 has 17 residues.

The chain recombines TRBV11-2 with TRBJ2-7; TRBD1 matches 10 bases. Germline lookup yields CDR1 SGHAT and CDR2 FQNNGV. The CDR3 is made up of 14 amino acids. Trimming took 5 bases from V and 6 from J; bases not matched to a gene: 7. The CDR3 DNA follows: TGTGCCAGCAGCGCATCGGGACAGGGGACCGAGCAGTACTTC. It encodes CASSASGQGTEQYF.

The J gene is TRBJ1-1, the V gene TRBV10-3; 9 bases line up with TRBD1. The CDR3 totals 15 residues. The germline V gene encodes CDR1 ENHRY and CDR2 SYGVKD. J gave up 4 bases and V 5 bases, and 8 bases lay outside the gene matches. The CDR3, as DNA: TGTGCCATCAGTCCCGGGACAGGGTTCGGCACTGAAGCTTTCTTT. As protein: CAISPGTGFGTEAFF.

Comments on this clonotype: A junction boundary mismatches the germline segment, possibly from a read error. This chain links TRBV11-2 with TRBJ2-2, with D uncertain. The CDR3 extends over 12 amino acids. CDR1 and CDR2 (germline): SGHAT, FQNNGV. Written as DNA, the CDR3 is TGTGCCAGCACCTTACAAATGCGGGAGCTGTTTTTT. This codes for CASTLQMRELFF.

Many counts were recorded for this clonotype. CDR3 sequence (DNA): TGTGCCAGCAGCTTGGGACTAGACTACGAGCAGTACTTC. Protein: CASSLGLDYEQYF. This chain links TRBV7-3 with TRBJ2-7, with 8 bases aligning to TRBD2. Germline CDR1 and CDR2: SGHTA and FQGTGA. The CDR3 loop spans 13 amino acids. Trimming removed 3 bases from V and 3 bases from J; junction bases left unmatched: 1.

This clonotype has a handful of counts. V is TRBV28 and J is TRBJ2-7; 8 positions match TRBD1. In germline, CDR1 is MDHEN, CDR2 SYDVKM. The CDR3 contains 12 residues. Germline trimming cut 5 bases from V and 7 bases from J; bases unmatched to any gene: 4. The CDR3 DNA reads TGTGCCAGCAGTCTGGACAGGGCGGAGCAGTACTTC. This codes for CASSLDRAEQYF.

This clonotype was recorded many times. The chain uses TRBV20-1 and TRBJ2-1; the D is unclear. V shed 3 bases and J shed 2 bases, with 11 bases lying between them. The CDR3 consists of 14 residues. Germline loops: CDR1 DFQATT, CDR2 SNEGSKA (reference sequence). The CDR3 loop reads CSASYRATYNEQFF. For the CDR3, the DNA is TGCAGTGCTAGCTACAGAGCCACCTACAATGAGCAGTTCTTC.

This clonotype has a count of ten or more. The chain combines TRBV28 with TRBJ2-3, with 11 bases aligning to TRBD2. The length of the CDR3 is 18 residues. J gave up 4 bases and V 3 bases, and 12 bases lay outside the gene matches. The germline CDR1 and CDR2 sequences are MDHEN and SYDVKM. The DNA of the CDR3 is TGTGCCAGCAGTTTTTGGGGTACGACTAGCGGGAACGCAGATACGCAGTATTTT. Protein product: CASSFWGTTSGNADTQYF.

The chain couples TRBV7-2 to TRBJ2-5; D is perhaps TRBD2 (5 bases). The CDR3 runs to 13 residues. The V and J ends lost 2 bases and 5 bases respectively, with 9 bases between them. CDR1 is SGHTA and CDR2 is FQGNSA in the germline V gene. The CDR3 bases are TGTGCCAGCAGCTTAACGGGGAAGGAGACCCAGTACTTC. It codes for CASSLTGKETQYF.

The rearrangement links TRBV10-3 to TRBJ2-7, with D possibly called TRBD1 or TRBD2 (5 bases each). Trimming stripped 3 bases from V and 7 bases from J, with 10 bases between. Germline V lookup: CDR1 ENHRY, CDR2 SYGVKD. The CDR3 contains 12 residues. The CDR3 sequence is CAISDKGSEQYF. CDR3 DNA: TGTGCCATCAGTGACAAGGGGAGTGAGCAGTACTTC.

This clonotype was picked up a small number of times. CDR3 loop: CSARQPGRAVDEQFF. CDR3 DNA: TGCAGTGCGAGGCAACCCGGGAGGGCCGTCGATGAGCAGTTCTTC. The genes are TRBV20-1 and TRBJ2-1; TRBD2 agrees at 8 bases. This CDR3 contains 15 residues. V gave up 6 bases and J gave up 8 bases; unmatched junction bases: 15. Germline V gene lookup returns CDR1 DFQATT and CDR2 SNEGSKA (reference sequence).

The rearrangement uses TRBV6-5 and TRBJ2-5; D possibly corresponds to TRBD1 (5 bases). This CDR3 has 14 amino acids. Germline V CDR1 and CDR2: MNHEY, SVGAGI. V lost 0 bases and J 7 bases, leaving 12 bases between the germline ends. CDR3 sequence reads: CASSYSWGLGTQYF. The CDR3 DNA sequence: TGTGCCAGCAGTTACTCGTGGGGCCTGGGGACCCAGTACTTC.

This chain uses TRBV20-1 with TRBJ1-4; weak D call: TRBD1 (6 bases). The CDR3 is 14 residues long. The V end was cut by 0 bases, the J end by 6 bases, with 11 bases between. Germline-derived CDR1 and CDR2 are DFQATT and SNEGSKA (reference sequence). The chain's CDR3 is CSARDVQGDEKLFF. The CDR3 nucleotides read TGCAGTGCTAGAGACGTACAGGGAGATGAAAAACTGTTTTTT.

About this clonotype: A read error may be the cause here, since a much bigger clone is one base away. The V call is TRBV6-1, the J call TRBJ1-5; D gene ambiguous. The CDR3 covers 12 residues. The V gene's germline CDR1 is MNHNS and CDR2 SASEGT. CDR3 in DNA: TGTGCCAACAGTACCTACAATCAGCCCCAGCATTTT. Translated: CANSTYNQPQHF.

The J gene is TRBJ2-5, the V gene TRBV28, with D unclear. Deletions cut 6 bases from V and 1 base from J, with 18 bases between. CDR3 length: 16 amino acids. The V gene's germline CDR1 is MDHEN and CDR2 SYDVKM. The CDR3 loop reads CASSSPRQDGQETQYF. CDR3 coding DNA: TGTGCCAGCAGCTCCCCCCGGCAGGATGGCCAAGAGACCCAGTACTTC.

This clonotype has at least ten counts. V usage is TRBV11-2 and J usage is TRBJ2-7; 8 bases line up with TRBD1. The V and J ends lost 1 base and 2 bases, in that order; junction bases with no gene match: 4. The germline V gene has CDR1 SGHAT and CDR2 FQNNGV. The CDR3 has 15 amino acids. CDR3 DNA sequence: TGTGCCAGCAGCTTAGCAAGGACAGGGACCTACGAGCAGTACTTC. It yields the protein CASSLARTGTYEQYF.

The CDR3 protein is CASSKMPGQALGEQYF. Written as DNA, the CDR3 is TGCGCCAGCAGCAAGATGCCTGGACAGGCGCTAGGCGAGCAGTACTTC. The chain uses TRBV5-1 and TRBJ2-7; 7 positions match TRBD1. Losses at the gene ends were 4 bases for V and 6 bases for J; bases not matched to a gene: 16. The CDR3 has 16 amino acids. Looked up from germline, CDR1 is SGHRS and CDR2 is YFSETQ.

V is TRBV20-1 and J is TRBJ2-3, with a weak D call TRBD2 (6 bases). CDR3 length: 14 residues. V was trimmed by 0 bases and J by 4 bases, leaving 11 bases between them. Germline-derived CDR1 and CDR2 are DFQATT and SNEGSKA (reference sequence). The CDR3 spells CSARDPGTSDTQYF. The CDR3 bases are TGCAGTGCTAGAGATCCCGGGACTTCAGATACGCAGTATTTT.

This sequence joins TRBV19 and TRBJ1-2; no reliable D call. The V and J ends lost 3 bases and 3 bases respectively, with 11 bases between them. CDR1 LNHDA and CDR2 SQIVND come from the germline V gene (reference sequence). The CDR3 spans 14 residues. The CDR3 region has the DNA TGTGCCAGTAGTATCTTAGCGGGAGACTATGGCTACACCTTC. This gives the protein CASSILAGDYGYTF.

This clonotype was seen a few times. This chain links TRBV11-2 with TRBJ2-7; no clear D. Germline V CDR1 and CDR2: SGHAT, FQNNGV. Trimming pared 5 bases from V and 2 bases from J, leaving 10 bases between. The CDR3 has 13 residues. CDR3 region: CASSPINTYEQYF. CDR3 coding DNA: TGTGCCAGCAGCCCCATTAATACCTACGAGCAGTACTTC.

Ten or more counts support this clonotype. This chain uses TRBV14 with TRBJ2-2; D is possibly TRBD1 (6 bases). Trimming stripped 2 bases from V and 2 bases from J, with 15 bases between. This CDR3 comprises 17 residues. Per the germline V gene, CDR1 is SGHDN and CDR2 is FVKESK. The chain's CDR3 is CASSQQLRQVNTGELFF. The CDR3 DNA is TGTGCCAGCAGCCAACAACTACGACAGGTTAACACCGGGGAGCTGTTTTTT.

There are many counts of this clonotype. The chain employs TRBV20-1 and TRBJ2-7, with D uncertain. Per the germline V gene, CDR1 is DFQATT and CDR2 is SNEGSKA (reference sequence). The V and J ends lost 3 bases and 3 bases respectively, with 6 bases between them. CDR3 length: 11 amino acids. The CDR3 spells CSARERYEQYF. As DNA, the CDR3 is TGCAGTGCTAGGGAACGCTACGAGCAGTACTTC.

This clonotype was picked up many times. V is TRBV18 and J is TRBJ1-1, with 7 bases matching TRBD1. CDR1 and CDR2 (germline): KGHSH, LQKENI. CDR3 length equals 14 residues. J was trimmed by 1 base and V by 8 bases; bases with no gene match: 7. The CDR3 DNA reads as TGTGCCAGCAAAGAGGGACAGAGGAACACTGAAGCTTTCTTT. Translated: CASKEGQRNTEAFF. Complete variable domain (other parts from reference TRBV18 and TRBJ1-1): NAGVMQNPRHLVRRRGQEARLRCSPMKGHSHVYWYRQLPEEGLKFMVYLQKENIIDESGMPKERFSAEFPKEGPSILRIQQVVRGDSAAYFCASKEGQRNTEAFFGQGTRLTVV.

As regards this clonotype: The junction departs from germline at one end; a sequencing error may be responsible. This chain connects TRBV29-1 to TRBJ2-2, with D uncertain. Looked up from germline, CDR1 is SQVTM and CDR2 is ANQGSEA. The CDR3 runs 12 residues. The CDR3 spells CTSIGNTGELFF. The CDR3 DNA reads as TGTACTTCTATCGGGAACACCGGGGAGCTGTTTTTT.